This T cell receptor (beta chain) was documented in a study of blood T cells in healthy people across ages. Study-level points and caveats: Strong correlation linked observed beta diversity and percent naive T cells.

PCR was performed a second time for about 7 to 11 cycles using a sample-barcoded 5' primer and a J-beta primer mix. The template-switch adaptor, which had 12 random nucleotides, put a tag on each cDNA molecule. One entry per CDR3 protein results from TCRdb running MiXCR on the 5' RACE reads. The sample includes over 1,500,000 distinct CDR3 sequences, around half of them seen just once. Note on this clonotype: Its antigen remains unknown.

Trimming stripped 2 bases from V and 5 bases from J, with 13 bases between. Looked up from germline, CDR1 is SNHLY and CDR2 is FYNNEI. There are 16 residues in the CDR3. Peripheral blood samples of around 11 milliliters were drawn from each donor. Material for sequencing was blood. This TCR was sampled from a woman aged 40 to 50 in good health. The chain uses TRBV2 and TRBJ1-6; no definite D call. The CDR3 coding sequence is TGTGCCAGCAGTGAATTCCGGGTTGCAGATAATTCACCCCTCCACTTT. Protein sequence: CASSEFRVADNSPLHF.